This T cell receptor (beta chain) derives from a study of post-analysis software for immune sequencing data. Findings of the study overall: TRBV segments more frequent in patients than in controls numbered roughly 5 and included TRBV5-6, TRBV5-1 and TRBV20-1.

The library was made from cDNA and included unique molecular identifiers. TCRdb redid the calling of the PCR reads with MiXCR, one entry per CDR3 protein. The sample includes approximately 660,000 distinct CDR3 sequences, approximately 59% of them seen just once. V lost 5 bases, J lost 11 bases, and 15 bases lay in between. The germline V gene has CDR1 SGHTA and CDR2 FQGNSA. CDR3 size: 12 residues. Comments on this clonotype: Its antigen is undetermined.

This receptor was obtained from a girl aged 2 to 10 with multiple sclerosis. The chain employs TRBV7-2 and TRBJ1-1; D is ambiguous. The sample consisted of blood. The chain's CDR3 is CASSLAGRAAFF. The CDR3 DNA sequence: TGTGCCAGCAGCCTGGCGGGGAGGGCCGCTTTCTTT. Together with reference TRBV7-2 and TRBJ1-1, the CDR3 gives the full variable domain: GAGVSQSPSNKVTEKGKDVELRCDPISGHTALYWYRQSLGQGLEFLIYFQGNSAPDKSGLPSDRFSAERTGGSVSTLTIQRTQQEDSAVYLCASSLAGRAAFFGQGTRLTVV.